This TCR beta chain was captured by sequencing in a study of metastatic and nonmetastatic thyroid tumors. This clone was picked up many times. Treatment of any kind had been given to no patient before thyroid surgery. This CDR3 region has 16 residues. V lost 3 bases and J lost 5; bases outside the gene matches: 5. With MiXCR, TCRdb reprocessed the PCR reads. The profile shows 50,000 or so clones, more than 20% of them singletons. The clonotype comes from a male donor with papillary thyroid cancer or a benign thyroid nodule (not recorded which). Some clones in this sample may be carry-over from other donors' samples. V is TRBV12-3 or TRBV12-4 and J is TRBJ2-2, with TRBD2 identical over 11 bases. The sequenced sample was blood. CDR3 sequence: CASSFQTSGNTGELFF. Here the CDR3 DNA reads TGTGCCAGCAGTTTCCAGACTAGCGGGAATACCGGGGAGCTGTTTTTT.